This T cell receptor (beta chain) was retrieved from a study of T cell responses to AZD1222 COVID-19 vaccine. CDR3 length equals 13 residues. V was shortened by 5 bases and J by 5 bases, with 12 bases between the two germline ends. Per germline, CDR1 SGHTA and CDR2 FQGNSA. With regard to this clone: The antigen is not known.

Study-wide results and caveats: The repertoires were collected only after the peak T cell response. Spike-specific TCR breadth and depth went up after people got two AZD1222 doses. A reported finding is that nearly half of spike-specific TCRs target unmutated variant regions.

Profiled with immunoSEQ multiplex PCR; TCRdb holds only in-frame clones, not every one. The repertoire holds about 110,000 clones, with around 90% as singletons. The TCR was taken from an adult in good health. The gene calls are TRBV7-2 and TRBJ1-2, with D possibly being TRBD1 (6 bases). Specimen: peripheral blood, collected on day 0 of AZD1222 vaccination. The CDR3 protein is CASSHGTLYGYTF. CDR3 DNA sequence: TGTGCCAGCAGCCATGGGACACTTTATGGCTACACCTTC.